These 22 T cell receptor beta chains were sequenced from one sample in a study of T cells in Graves' hyperthyroidism and ophthalmopathy. The TCR beta CDR3 regions underwent amplification using RNA transcripts as the source. RT-PCR in the first round (using the HTBI primer set) targeted the TCR CDR3. MiXCR, applied by TCRdb to the multiplex PCR reads, yields one record per CDR3 protein. This table has 500,000 to 750,000 distinct CDR3 sequences, approximately 14% appearing once. Sequencing used blood. Source of these receptors: a woman in her twenties or thirties with Graves' hyperthyroidism.

This clonotype was seen at least ten times. J is TRBJ1-1 and V is TRBV12-5, with a tentative D call TRBD1 (6 bases). Germline V gene lookup returns CDR1 LGHNT and CDR2 FRNRAP. The V end was cut by 6 bases, the J end by 8 bases, with 10 bases between. The CDR3 consists of 11 residues. CDR3 sequence: CASGYGQEAFF. CDR3 DNA: TGTGCTAGTGGCTACGGACAGGAAGCTTTCTTT.

The J gene is TRBJ1-1, the V gene TRBV27, with a tentative D call TRBD1 (5 bases). Germline V gene lookup returns CDR1 MNHEY and CDR2 SMNVEV (reference sequence). Trimming shortened V by 6 bases and J by 4 bases, and 18 bases separated the two germline ends. The CDR3 is made up of 15 amino acids. The CDR3 region is CASRGGPGEGTEAFF. The CDR3 coding sequence is TGTGCCAGCAGGGGGGGTCCGGGCGAAGGCACTGAAGCTTTCTTT.

The rearrangement joins TRBV15 to TRBJ2-7, with 13 nucleotides matching TRBD2. CDR1 LNHNV and CDR2 YYDKDF come from the germline V gene (reference sequence). The CDR3 covers 19 residues. The J segment lost 6 bases and the V segment lost 1 base, leaving 15 bases of the junction unmatched. The CDR3: CATSRGTSGSIPTRVEQYF. The CDR3 DNA is TGTGCCACCAGCAGAGGGACTAGCGGGAGTATTCCCACTCGGGTCGAGCAGTACTTC.

This clonotype was seen only a few times. This chain uses TRBV2 with TRBJ2-4, with 7 bases identical to TRBD1. The CDR3 contains 14 residues. Germline CDR1 reads SNHLY; CDR2 reads FYNNEI. The trim removed 3 bases at V and 3 bases at J, leaving 2 bases unmatched. CDR3 nucleotides: TGTGCCAGCAGTGATCAGGGGGTCAAAAACATTCAGTACTTC. The encoded protein is CASSDQGVKNIQYF.

This clonotype was seen at least ten times. This chain joins TRBV20-1 and TRBJ2-2; D is possibly TRBD1 (5 bases). The CDR3 covers 14 residues. Germline CDR1 and CDR2: DFQATT and SNEGSKA (reference sequence). V was clipped by 2 bases and J by 6 bases, with 13 bases between them. CDR3 amino acids: CSARRWGEPGELFF. CDR3 in DNA: TGCAGTGCTAGAAGGTGGGGCGAACCCGGGGAGCTGTTTTTT.

The chain joins TRBV18 to TRBJ1-2; no clear D. CDR3 size: 15 residues. Trimming stripped 6 bases from V and 4 bases from J, with 18 bases between. Germline CDR1 and CDR2: KGHSH and LQKENI. The CDR3 spells CASSALDTLSYGYTF. The CDR3 coding sequence is TGTGCCAGCTCTGCCCTAGATACCCTCTCCTATGGCTACACCTTC.

Ten or more counts support this clonotype. V usage is TRBV2 and J usage is TRBJ2-1; 7 bases fit TRBD2. The ends lost 9 bases at V and 1 base at J; junction bases unmatched: 3. The CDR3 is 13 amino acids. CDR1 SNHLY and CDR2 FYNNEI come from the germline V gene. CDR3 protein: CASPSGSYNEQFF. CDR3 nucleotide sequence: TGTGCCAGTCCTAGCGGTTCCTACAATGAGCAGTTCTTC. Combining the CDR3 with reference TRBV2 and TRBJ2-1 gives the whole variable domain EPEVTQTPSHQVTQMGQEVILRCVPISNHLYFYWYRQILGQKVEFLVSFYNNEISEKSEIFDDQFSVERPDGSNFTLKIRSTKLEDSAMYFCASPSGSYNEQFFGPGTRLTVL.

This clonotype was found once. V usage is TRBV2 and J usage is TRBJ2-1; perhaps TRBD2 as D (6 bases). The CDR3 has 15 amino acids. V lost 11 bases, J lost 5 bases, and 22 bases lay in between. The V gene's germline CDR1 is SNHLY and CDR2 FYNNEI. This chain's CDR3 is CAGTLWRRGDNEQFF. The CDR3 region has the DNA TGTGCCGGCACCTTGTGGCGGCGGGGAGACAATGAGCAGTTCTTC.

This clonotype has at least ten counts. This rearrangement joins TRBV7-2 to TRBJ2-3; D might be TRBD2 (5 bases). Germline CDR1 SGHTA, CDR2 FQGNSA. V lost 1 base and J lost 12, with 29 bases in between. The CDR3 loop spans 18 amino acids. The CDR3 protein is CASSLVALGGSTQIFQYF. The CDR3, as DNA: TGTGCCAGCAGCTTAGTCGCTTTAGGAGGAAGCACGCAGATCTTCCAGTATTTT.

This clonotype was found a few times. This chain links TRBV9 with TRBJ2-5; TRBD1 matches 8 bases. The length of the CDR3 is 16 residues. The trim removed 3 bases at V and 1 base at J, leaving 8 bases unmatched. CDR1 SGDLS and CDR2 YYNGEE come from the germline V gene. CDR3 sequence: CASSDTGTGVQETQYF. The CDR3 region has the DNA TGTGCCAGCAGCGATACCGGGACAGGAGTCCAAGAGACCCAGTACTTC.

This chain uses TRBV2 with TRBJ1-2; 8 bases match TRBD1. The CDR3 runs to 14 residues. From germline, CDR1 is SNHLY and CDR2 FYNNEI. The junction had 6 bases not matched to a gene; V was cut back by 9 bases and J by 0 bases. CDR3 sequence (DNA): TGTGCCAGGGCACTGGGACAGGCTAACTATGGCTACACCTTC. Residues: CARALGQANYGYTF.

This clonotype was seen at least ten times. The chain couples TRBV11-2 to TRBJ2-1; 7 bases line up with TRBD2. J was trimmed by 9 bases and V by 5 bases; bases with no gene match: 16. This CDR3 is 16 amino acids long. The germline V gene encodes CDR1 SGHAT and CDR2 FQNNGV. The CDR3 sequence is CASSPARAKWGGEQFF. In nucleotides, the CDR3 is TGTGCCAGCAGCCCGGCCAGGGCCAAGTGGGGGGGTGAGCAGTTCTTC.

This chain uses TRBV10-3 with TRBJ1-1; tentative D call: TRBD1 (6 bases). This CDR3 comprises 14 residues. CDR1 and CDR2 from the germline V gene are ENHRY and SYGVKD. Between the trimmed V and J ends, which lost 10 bases and 3 bases, there was a span of 18 bases. The chain's CDR3 is CATYRARDDTEAFF. Written as DNA, the CDR3 is TGTGCCACCTACAGGGCGAGGGACGACACTGAAGCTTTCTTT.

This chain links TRBV4-1 with TRBJ2-3; possible D gene TRBD2, 5 bases. Trimming shortened V by 8 bases and J by 10 bases, and 25 bases separated the two germline ends. CDR1 is MGHRA and CDR2 is YSYEKL in the germline V gene. CDR3 length: 15 residues. The CDR3 DNA is TGCGCCAGCGCTGTAGATCGGGAAGGGAGCACAGCGCAGTATTTT. Its translation: CASAVDREGSTAQYF.

This clonotype was seen at least ten times. The chain is built from TRBV12-5 and TRBJ2-7; D ambiguous. Germline loops: CDR1 LGHNT, CDR2 FRNRAP. The CDR3 has 18 amino acids. The V gene lost 3 bases and the J gene lost 4 bases, with 25 bases spanning the gap. CDR3 in DNA: TGTGCTAGTGGTTTAAGGCCAGTGTCCGCCCTGACCCAATACGAGCAGTACTTC. This gives the protein CASGLRPVSALTQYEQYF.

This chain's CDR3 is CSVERGVGLINNEQFF. For the CDR3, the DNA is TGCAGCGTTGAAAGGGGGGTGGGACTAATTAACAATGAGCAGTTCTTC. The chain employs TRBV29-1 and TRBJ2-1, with a weak D call TRBD2 (7 bases). Deletions cut 2 bases from V and 5 bases from J, with 19 bases between. Germline-derived CDR1 and CDR2 are SQVTM and ANQGSEA. The CDR3 sequence is 16 residues long.

The gene calls are TRBV14 and TRBJ2-1, with D perhaps TRBD2 (5 bases). With 0 bases removed from V and 8 bases from J, the gap between germline ends came to 17 bases. Germline loops: CDR1 SGHDN, CDR2 FVKESK. The CDR3 sequence is 16 residues long. In DNA, the CDR3 is TGTGCCAGCAGCCAAGATTCGGGGTATAGTAACCATGAGCAGTTCTTC. Its protein product is CASSQDSGYSNHEQFF.

This clonotype was counted at least ten times. The chain employs TRBV7-6 and TRBJ2-3; 8 positions agree with TRBD2. J lost 1 base, V lost 5 bases, and 5 bases had no gene match. The V gene's germline CDR1 is SGHVS and CDR2 FNYEAQ. This CDR3 contains 15 residues. The chain's CDR3 is CASSQPGLGTDTQYF. In nucleotides, the CDR3 is TGTGCCAGCAGCCAACCGGGACTAGGCACAGATACGCAGTATTTT. Full variable domain (rest looked up from reference TRBV7-6 and TRBJ2-3): GAGVSQSPRYKVTKRGQDVALRCDPISGHVSLYWYRQALGQGPEFLTYFNYEAQQDKSGLPNDRFSAERPEGSISTLTIQRTEQRDSAMYRCASSQPGLGTDTQYFGPGTRLTVL.

The sample holds many counts of this clonotype. This chain uses TRBV7-2 with TRBJ2-1, with D possibly TRBD1 on 6 matching bases. V was clipped by 5 bases and J by 0 bases, with 14 bases between them. This CDR3 has 16 amino acids. The germline CDR1 and CDR2 sequences are SGHTA and FQGNSA. The CDR3 sequence: CASSQPGQSSYNEQFF. The CDR3 nucleotides read TGTGCCAGCAGCCAACCGGGACAAAGCTCCTACAATGAGCAGTTCTTC.

This clonotype was seen repeatedly, ten times or more. The J gene is TRBJ2-3, the V gene TRBV20-1, with D perhaps TRBD2 (6 bases). From germline, CDR1 is DFQATT and CDR2 SNEGSKA (reference sequence). The CDR3 runs to 13 residues. Trimming cost V 7 bases and J 2 bases, with 13 bases left between them. The DNA for the CDR3 is TGCAGTGTCTCGGGAGCGTACACAGATACGCAGTATTTT. This translates into CSVSGAYTDTQYF.

In DNA form, the CDR3 reads TGTGCCAGCAGCCCTAAATGGGGGGGCTTTTCGAACACCGGGGAGCTGTTTTTT. Protein: CASSPKWGGFSNTGELFF. The chain is built from TRBV6-1 and TRBJ2-2, with D possibly matching TRBD2 (7 bases). Trimming took 6 bases from V and 0 from J, leaving 20 bases between them. CDR1 MNHNS and CDR2 SASEGT come from the germline V gene. CDR3 length: 18 residues.

This clonotype has at least ten counts. This sequence joins TRBV5-1 and TRBJ2-5; no clear D. The CDR3 runs to 13 residues. The V end lost 0 bases, the J end lost 7 bases, and 10 bases lay between the germline ends. Germline CDR1 and CDR2: SGHRS and YFSETQ. The CDR3 here is CASSLAPSGTQYF. The DNA for the CDR3 is TGCGCCAGCAGCTTGGCCCCCTCAGGGACCCAGTACTTC.